This T cell receptor beta chain appears in the sequencing data of a study of identical twins. Each cDNA held unique molecular identifiers, and template switching gave it a universal primer site. TCRdb passed the 5' RACE reads through MiXCR, listing each CDR3 protein once. This table holds 400,000 to 500,000 distinct CDR3 sequences, around 18% found once. This CDR3 has 16 amino acids. The germline CDR1 and CDR2 sequences are MGHRA and YSYEKL. V lost 0 bases, J lost 8 bases, and 10 bases stayed unmatched. This clonotype was sampled from a man in his fifties in good health. Sequencing was performed on naive T cells sorted from blood. The genes are TRBV4-1 and TRBJ1-2; 9 bases line up with TRBD1. CDR3 sequence reads: CASSQDRDREIWGYTF. CDR3 DNA sequence: TGCGCCAGCAGCCAAGATAGGGACAGGGAGATTTGGGGCTACACCTTC.